Each of the 16 T cell receptor beta chains below was sequenced from the same sample in a study of blood T cell repertoires in COVID-19. Generated by immunoSEQ multiplex PCR, the TCRdb table keeps only in-frame clones and is missing some. The sample holds 200,000 to 250,000 clones, roughly 86% seen once. Sequencing was carried out using PBMCs or T cells enriched from blood (not recorded which). The receptors were gathered from a young man with acute COVID-19.

The V call is TRBV7-9, the J call TRBJ2-7; TRBD2 agrees at 7 bases. The CDR3 is 16 amino acids. The germline V gene has CDR1 SEHNR and CDR2 FQNEAQ (reference sequence). The trim removed 7 bases at V and 3 bases at J, leaving 15 bases unmatched. For the CDR3, the DNA is TGTGCCAGCACCAAAGGGGCTAGCGGAGTGGACTACGAGCAGTACTTC. Encoded protein: CASTKGASGVDYEQYF. Combining the CDR3 with reference TRBV7-9 and TRBJ2-7 gives the whole variable domain DTGVSQNPRHKITKRGQNVTFRCDPISEHNRLYWYRQTLGQGPEFLTYFQNEAQLEKSRLLSDRFSAERPKGSFSTLEIQRTEQGDSAMYLCASTKGASGVDYEQYFGPGTRLTVT.

This clone was picked up a small number of times. In the same sample, other DNA sequences code for this CDR3. The chain joins TRBV7-9 to TRBJ1-1; D may be TRBD1 (5 bases). This CDR3 is 14 amino acids long. Trimming left V 3 bases short and J 1 base short, with 9 bases between. The germline gives CDR1 SEHNR, CDR2 FQNEAQ (reference sequence). Here the CDR3 DNA reads TGTGCCAGCAGCTTGCAGGGCGGGAACACTGAAGCTTTCTTT. Its protein product is CASSLQGGNTEAFF.

The chain links TRBV7-2 to TRBJ2-7; the match to TRBD1 covers 10 bases. The CDR3 runs 14 residues. V lost 5 bases and J lost 4; bases outside the gene matches: 5. Germline V gives CDR1 SGHTA, CDR2 FQGNSA. The CDR3 loop is CASSTGGQGYEQYF. DNA for the CDR3: TGTGCCAGCAGCACGGGGGGACAGGGGTACGAGCAGTACTTC.

The chain joins TRBV7-9 to TRBJ1-2; TRBD1 matches 7 bases. Germline V lookup: CDR1 SEHNR, CDR2 FQNEAQ (reference sequence). The CDR3 extends over 17 amino acids. With V trimmed by 4 bases and J by 6 bases, 17 bases remained unmatched. The CDR3 sequence: CASSSTRREGDRNGYTF. The CDR3 DNA is TGTGCCAGCAGCTCTACTAGACGGGAGGGGGACAGAAATGGCTACACCTTC.

This clone was observed a single time. V is TRBV5-5 and J is TRBJ2-5; D perhaps matches TRBD1 (5 bases). The germline V gene has CDR1 SGHKS and CDR2 YYEKEE (reference sequence). The CDR3 extends over 16 amino acids. V was shortened by 0 bases and J by 4 bases, with 16 bases between the two germline ends. CDR3 region: CASSLEGADFRETQYF. In DNA form, the CDR3 reads TGTGCCAGCAGCTTGGAAGGGGCCGACTTCCGAGAGACCCAGTACTTC. Filled out from reference TRBV5-5 and TRBJ2-5, the complete variable domain reads DAGVTQSPTHLIKTRGQQVTLRCSPISGHKSVSWYQQVLGQGPQFIFQYYEKEERGRGNFPDRFSARQFPNYSSELNVNALLLGDSALYLCASSLEGADFRETQYFGPGTRLLVL.

The chain links TRBV11-2 to TRBJ2-2, with 7 bases aligning to TRBD2. J gave up 5 bases and V 1 base, and 7 bases lay outside the gene matches. The CDR3 is made up of 16 amino acids. CDR1 is SGHAT and CDR2 is FQNNGV in the germline V gene. The CDR3 DNA sequence: TGTGCCAGCAGCTTAGCTGCGGGAGCGGGAACCGGGGAGCTGTTTTTT. It yields the protein CASSLAAGAGTGELFF.

The chain couples TRBV7-9 to TRBJ1-4; no definite D call. The length of the CDR3 is 12 residues. Trimming pared 10 bases from V and 2 bases from J, leaving 8 bases between. Germline V gene data show CDR1 as SEHNR and CDR2 as FQNEAQ (reference sequence). Here the CDR3 reads CATQKTNEKLFF. The DNA of the CDR3 is TGTGCCACCCAGAAGACTAATGAAAAACTGTTTTTT. The full variable domain, completed using reference TRBV7-9 and TRBJ1-4, is DTGVSQNPRHKITKRGQNVTFRCDPISEHNRLYWYRQTLGQGPEFLTYFQNEAQLEKSRLLSDRFSAERPKGSFSTLEIQRTEQGDSAMYLCATQKTNEKLFFGSGTQLSVL.

The V call is TRBV4-2, the J call TRBJ2-7; TRBD2 matches 10 bases. CDR1 and CDR2 (germline): LGHNA, YNFKEQ. The CDR3 has 17 amino acids. With V trimmed by 4 bases and J by 3 bases, 12 bases remained unmatched. CDR3 coding DNA: TGTGCCAGCAGCCCCTTCTTAGCGGGAGGAGGTGACTACGAGCAGTACTTC. Translating gives CASSPFLAGGGDYEQYF.

The chain carries TRBV3-1 (or the pseudogene TRBV3-2) and TRBJ2-1; D perhaps matches TRBD2 (6 bases). V dropped 1 base and J dropped 5 bases, with 24 bases sitting between them. Germline CDR1 reads LGHDT; CDR2 reads YNNKEL (reference sequence). The CDR3 consists of 19 residues. The DNA for the CDR3 is TGTGCCAGCAGCCAAGTTGACCCCTTAGGCGGGACGGCCCACAATGAGCAGTTCTTC. Protein: CASSQVDPLGGTAHNEQFF.

This clone is a singleton in its sample. V gene TRBV27 combines with J gene TRBJ1-3; D is possibly TRBD1 (5 bases). Germline CDR1 reads MNHEY; CDR2 reads SMNVEV (reference sequence). This CDR3 spans 14 amino acids. V dropped 4 bases and J dropped 3 bases, with 10 bases sitting between them. The CDR3 DNA reads as TGTGCCAGCAGTTACAGGAAAGATGGAAACACCATATATTTT. Residues: CASSYRKDGNTIYF.

The genes are TRBV30 and TRBJ1-2, with 7 bases aligning to TRBD1. This CDR3 region has 15 residues. Germline CDR1 GTSNPN, CDR2 SVGIG (reference sequence). After removal of 2 bases from V and 0 bases from J, the junction contained 6 bases not matched to a gene. CDR3 protein: CAWSPPGGSNYGYTF. DNA for the CDR3: TGTGCCTGGAGTCCCCCAGGGGGATCTAACTATGGCTACACCTTC.

V usage is TRBV27 and J usage is TRBJ2-2, with D perhaps matching TRBD2 (5 bases). The V end was cut by 6 bases, the J end by 2 bases, with 10 bases between. The CDR3 is 14 amino acids. Per germline, CDR1 MNHEY and CDR2 SMNVEV (reference sequence). CDR3 DNA: TGTGCCAGCAGCCGAGGGATTAACACCGGGGAGCTGTTTTTT. Encoded protein: CASSRGINTGELFF.

This rearrangement joins TRBV19 to TRBJ2-6, with TRBD1 as a possible D gene (5 bases). The ends were cut back, 8 bases at V and 0 bases at J, with 17 bases in the middle. The CDR3 consists of 17 residues. Germline CDR1 and CDR2: LNHDA and SQIVND (reference sequence). CDR3 DNA: TGTGCCAGTTGCCCGGCAGGGTACCGCTCTGGGGCCAACGTCCTGACTTTC. Its translation is CASCPAGYRSGANVLTF.

About this clone: One base away lies a much larger clone, so this may be a sequencing read error. The rearrangement joins TRBV5-4 to TRBJ1-1; no reliable D call. Germline CDR1 SGHNT, CDR2 YYREEE (reference sequence). The CDR3 has 14 residues. The CDR3 DNA is TGTGCCAGCAGCTTGGAAGAGGTGAACACTGAAACTTTCTTT. It is translated as CASSLEEVNTETFF.

In its sample, this clone was seen once. CDR3 in DNA: TGTGCCAGCTCACCGCAGGGGGCTGGGGAGCTGTTTTTT. This gives the protein CASSPQGAGELFF. The gene calls are TRBV18 and TRBJ2-2, with 8 nucleotides matching TRBD1. J was trimmed by 8 bases and V by 3 bases; bases with no gene match: 2. The CDR3 extends over 13 amino acids. CDR1 and CDR2 (germline): KGHSH, LQKENI. Together with reference TRBV18 and TRBJ2-2, the CDR3 gives the full variable domain: NAGVMQNPRHLVRRRGQEARLRCSPMKGHSHVYWYRQLPEEGLKFMVYLQKENIIDESGMPKERFSAEFPKEGPSILRIQQVVRGDSAAYFCASSPQGAGELFFGEGSRLTVL.

This chain links TRBV7-6 with TRBJ2-2; D is possibly TRBD2 (6 bases). V was pared by 5 bases and J by 0 bases, with 13 bases between. From germline, CDR1 is SGHVS and CDR2 FNYEAQ. This CDR3 has 16 amino acids. The CDR3 region is CASSAGTRTNTGELFF. CDR3 nucleotides: TGTGCCAGCAGCGCCGGGACTCGCACGAACACCGGGGAGCTGTTTTTT.